Following are 2 T cell receptor beta chains from one sample sequenced in a study of blood T cell repertoires in COVID-19. Libraries were prepared by immunoSEQ multiplex PCR; TCRdb keeps only in-frame clonotypes and omits some of them. The sample has some 90,000 clones; roughly 89% are singletons. The sample consisted of peripheral blood. Source of these receptors: a man in his fifties or sixties with acute or convalescent COVID-19.

The chain combines TRBV2 with TRBJ1-5; D might be TRBD1 (6 bases). Germline lookup yields CDR1 SNHLY and CDR2 FYNNEI. V was cut by 3 bases and J by 6 bases, with 6 bases left in between. The CDR3 runs 12 residues. The CDR3 coding sequence is TGTGCCAGCAGTGACAGGGGTCAGCCCCAGCATTTT. Protein sequence: CASSDRGQPQHF.

The table lists this clone with a few counts. The chain has TRBV18 and TRBJ2-1; 8 bases fit TRBD2. The CDR3 loop spans 16 amino acids. The germline V gene encodes CDR1 KGHSH and CDR2 LQKENI. V shed 8 bases and J 6 bases; nucleotides not matched to a gene: 15. Written as DNA, the CDR3 is TGTGCCAGCATCTCAGTTAGTCTAGCGGGCCCCAATGAGCAGTTCTTC. Translation gives CASISVSLAGPNEQFF.